The clone carrying this T cell receptor beta chain was observed many times. Constant-region reverse primers amplified full-length variable regions, followed by semi-nested Nested Universal Primer A PCR. TCRdb re-derived calls from the 5' RACE reads in MiXCR, one entry per CDR3 protein. The sample has approximately 40,000 distinct CDR3 sequences; around 18% are singletons. CDR3 size: 13 residues. CDR1 and CDR2 from the germline V gene are SEHNR and FQNEAQ (reference sequence). The ends were cut back, 6 bases at V and 6 bases at J, with 12 bases in the middle. The chain joins TRBV7-9 to TRBJ1-5, with D perhaps TRBD1 (5 bases). This TCR derives from a female donor with breast cancer. Material: naive CD4+ T cells sorted from a lymph node. Subset defined: naive CD4+ T cells, CD4+CD45RA+CD25-. This CDR3 is CASSLGGGQPQHF. CDR3 nucleotides: TGTGCCAGCAGTTTGGGGGGAGGTCAGCCCCAGCATTTT.